The rows below give T cell receptor beta chains drawn from one sample of a study of T cell repertoires in cytomegalovirus infection. Their recognized antigens are unknown. TCRdb fed the reads into MiXCR, producing one record per CDR3 protein. The repertoire includes about 890,000 distinct CDR3 sequences, less than 35% of them detected once, and about 14% sits in the top ten. The sample consisted of cultured CD8+ T cells from PBMCs, taken from culture after CMV antigen stimulation. The source is a human donor in good health (CMV status not recorded). Some clones in this sample may be carry-over from other donors' samples. Both conserved end residues are part of each CDR3. Each record gives: CDR3 protein, CDR3 DNA, clone size, J gene, D gene, V gene. The D gene is left open where the match is weak. For some rows the clone size is stated as once, few or many, or as a class when expanded; others skip it.

CSARDLQGGETQYF TGCAGTGCTAGAGATCTACAGGGAGGTGAGACCCAGTACTTC NA TRBJ2-5 NA TRBV20-1
CASSLQIMNTEAFF TGTGCCAGCAGCTTACAGATTATGAACACTGAAGCTTTCTTT NA TRBJ1-1 NA TRBV7-9
CASSNLMNTEAFF TGTGCCAGCAGTAACCTCATGAACACTGAAGCTTTCTTT NA TRBJ1-1 NA TRBV7-6
CAISDASNSNQPQHF TGTGCCATCAGTGACGCCAGTAATAGCAATCAGCCCCAGCATTTT NA TRBJ1-5 NA TRBV10-3
CASSLERPETQYF TGTGCCAGCAGCTTAGAACGACCGGAGACCCAGTACTTC few TRBJ2-5 NA TRBV7-9
CASSSPGGRKWDTEAFF TGTGCCAGCAGCTCCCCGGGGGGAAGAAAGTGGGACACTGAAGCTTTCTTT many TRBJ1-1 NA TRBV7-8
CASSEWQGTANYGYTF TGTGCCAGCAGTGAGTGGCAGGGTACAGCTAACTATGGCTACACCTTC NA TRBJ1-2 NA TRBV2
CASSPPDITGELFF TGTGCCAGCAGCCCTCCCGACATCACCGGGGAGCTGTTTTTT few TRBJ2-2 NA TRBV7-8
CASGQGLSYNEQFF TGTGCTAGTGGCCAGGGTCTCTCCTACAATGAGCAGTTCTTC NA TRBJ2-1 NA TRBV12-5
CATWPGTRNQPQHF TGTGCCACCTGGCCCGGGACACGCAATCAGCCCCAGCATTTT NA TRBJ1-5 NA TRBV15
CASKPPFPADTQYF TGTGCCAGCAAACCTCCCTTTCCAGCGGATACGCAGTATTTT NA TRBJ2-3 NA TRBV6-6
CASSPTDRYYGYTF TGTGCCAGCTCACCAACCGACCGCTACTATGGCTACACCTTC NA TRBJ1-2 NA TRBV18
CASSWGQGTKTQYF TGTGCCAGCAGCTGGGGACAGGGAACAAAGACCCAGTACTTC few TRBJ2-5 TRBD1 TRBV5-5
CASSQVAGTNTGELFF TGTGCCAGCAGCCAAGTGGCGGGAACGAACACCGGGGAGCTGTTTTTT NA TRBJ2-2 NA TRBV4-2
CASSQVAYRENTEAFF TGCGCCAGCAGCCAAGTTGCGTACAGGGAGAACACTGAAGCTTTCTTT NA TRBJ1-1 NA TRBV4-3
CASSHLTGNEKLFF TGTGCCAGCAGCCACCTGACAGGGAATGAAAAACTGTTTTTT many TRBJ1-4 TRBD1 TRBV7-6
CASSLWDGRNEKLFF TGTGCCAGCAGTTTATGGGACGGACGTAATGAAAAACTGTTTTTT many TRBJ1-4 NA TRBV28
CSVEDKDHHGYTF TGCAGCGTTGAAGATAAGGACCATCATGGCTACACCTTC NA TRBJ1-2 NA TRBV29-1
CASSLDTLGAGIVHEQFF TGCGCCAGCAGCTTGGATACCCTAGGGGCAGGTATTGTTCATGAGCAGTTCTTC NA TRBJ2-1 NA TRBV5-1
CASSYVGLRTEAFF TGTGCCAGCAGTTACGTGGGTTTAAGGACTGAAGCTTTCTTT NA TRBJ1-1 NA TRBV6-2/TRBV6-3
CASSSTWYYEQYF TGTGCCAGCAGCTCCACTTGGTACTACGAGCAGTACTTC few TRBJ2-7 NA TRBV7-9
CASSLWTAPGGHNNEQFF TGTGCCAGCAGCTTATGGACAGCTCCCGGGGGGCACAACAATGAGCAGTTCTTC NA TRBJ2-1 NA TRBV11-2
CASSFTDNEQFF TGCGCCAGCAGCTTTACGGACAATGAGCAGTTCTTC few TRBJ2-1 NA TRBV5-1
CVSSLAEQLYNEQFF TGTGTCAGCAGCTTAGCGGAACAGCTCTACAATGAGCAGTTCTTC NA TRBJ2-1 NA TRBV7-6
CASSLEEGVTERSGANVLTF TGTGCCAGCAGCTTAGAAGAAGGGGTGACAGAACGCTCTGGGGCCAACGTCCTGACTTTC NA TRBJ2-6 NA TRBV7-9
CAISEENSGGAVEQFF TGTGCCATCAGTGAAGAGAATAGCGGGGGGGCCGTTGAGCAGTTCTTC few TRBJ2-1 TRBD2 TRBV10-3
CASSLMGAGYGEQFF TGCGCCAGCAGCCTCATGGGAGCGGGGTATGGTGAGCAGTTCTTC few TRBJ2-1 TRBD2 TRBV4-1
CASSDDSLRNNSPLHF TGTGCCAGCAGCGATGACAGTCTTCGGAATAATTCACCCCTCCACTTT few TRBJ1-6 NA TRBV7-6
CATSDLRHGIEQFF TGTGCCACCAGTGATTTACGACACGGCATTGAGCAGTTCTTC few TRBJ2-1 NA TRBV24-1
CASSLGLTENSPLHF TGTGCCAGCAGCTTGGGGCTAACAGAGAATTCACCCCTCCACTTT NA TRBJ1-6 NA TRBV7-3
CASSVEGRQGKGGYTF TGTGCCAGCAGCGTAGAAGGGAGGCAGGGGAAGGGGGGCTACACCTTC NA TRBJ1-2 NA TRBV9
CASSMEAGGDLNYGYTF TGTGCCAGTAGTATGGAGGCAGGGGGGGATCTGAACTATGGCTACACCTTC few TRBJ1-2 TRBD1 TRBV19
CASSQEWTALGEQYF TGTGCCAGCAGCCAAGAGTGGACAGCGCTCGGCGAGCAGTACTTC once TRBJ2-7 NA TRBV3-1
CASSYVRVRESNQPQHF TGTGCCAGCAGTTACGTACGGGTTAGGGAGAGCAATCAGCCCCAGCATTTT few TRBJ1-5 NA TRBV6-6
CASSLTEGPSNTGELFF TGTGCTAGCAGCTTAACGGAGGGGCCATCGAACACCGGGGAGCTGTTTTTT many TRBJ2-2 NA TRBV7-6
CASSLDLNEKLFF TGTGCCAGCAGCTTGGATCTTAATGAAAAACTGTTTTTT many TRBJ1-4 NA TRBV5-5
CASTATEYKQPQHF TGTGCCAGTACAGCTACCGAATACAAACAGCCCCAGCATTTT few TRBJ1-5 NA TRBV19
CASSPTPTGVHGYTF TGTGCCAGCAGTCCAACCCCGACAGGGGTACATGGCTACACCTTC few TRBJ1-2 TRBD1 TRBV12-3/TRBV12-4
CATTRQGKIAKNIQYF TGTGCCACCACCCGACAGGGAAAAATAGCCAAAAACATTCAGTACTTC NA TRBJ2-4 TRBD1 TRBV24-1
CASSFSGGHTEAFF TGTGCCAGCAGTTTTAGCGGGGGGCATACTGAAGCTTTCTTT NA TRBJ1-1 NA TRBV6-5
CASSEVGSAPYEQYF TGTGCCAGCAGTGAAGTGGGCAGTGCCCCCTACGAGCAGTACTTC NA TRBJ2-7 NA TRBV2
CAIRAGMAGIYYGYTF TGTGCCATCAGAGCGGGCATGGCGGGAATATACTATGGCTACACCTTC NA TRBJ1-2 NA TRBV10-3
CASSELDRVGKNIQYF TGTGCCAGCAGTGAACTTGACAGGGTGGGCAAAAACATTCAGTACTTC NA TRBJ2-4 TRBD1 TRBV2
CASSGDRGRGKAYNEQFF TGTGCCAGCAGTGGGGACAGGGGGCGCGGGAAGGCCTACAATGAGCAGTTCTTC NA TRBJ2-1 TRBD1 TRBV2
CASSYSNPGASMTYNEQFF TGTGCCAGCAGTTACTCGAATCCGGGAGCTAGCATGACCTACAATGAGCAGTTCTTC few TRBJ2-1 NA TRBV6-2/TRBV6-3
CASSYSGWSSYEQYF TGTGCCAGCAGTTACTCGGGATGGAGCTCCTACGAGCAGTACTTC many TRBJ2-7 NA TRBV6-5